These 27 T cell receptor beta chains came from one sample sequenced in a study of read filtering for tumor transcriptome and immune sequencing. From roughly 400 ng of RNA, a library with molecular barcoded alpha/delta and beta/gamma adaptors was made. TCRdb used MiXCR to reprocess the reads, holding one entry per CDR3 protein. Here the sample spans 40,000 or so distinct CDR3 sequences, approximately 15% being singletons. Material for sequencing was a population of CD138-negative cells sorted from bone marrow. Source of these receptors: a donor at least 40 years old with multiple myeloma.

This clonotype was counted at least ten times. This chain joins TRBV28 and TRBJ2-1, with 9 bases identical to TRBD1. The CDR3 consists of 15 residues. V dropped 3 bases and J dropped 4; count of bases not matched to a gene: 4. CDR1 MDHEN and CDR2 SYDVKM come from the germline V gene. CDR3 sequence (DNA): TGTGCCAGCAGTTTGGGGACAGGGCCTTACAATGAGCAGTTCTTC. Amino acids: CASSLGTGPYNEQFF.

This clonotype was recorded at least ten times. This chain connects TRBV10-3 to TRBJ2-3; D is uncertain. Germline CDR1 and CDR2: ENHRY and SYGVKD. The CDR3 runs 12 residues. Trimming left V 3 bases short and J 5 bases short, with 6 bases between. The CDR3 DNA is TGTGCCATCAGTGAAAGAGGAGATACGCAGTATTTT. Amino acid sequence: CAISERGDTQYF.

In this sample, this clonotype turned up many times. The chain employs TRBV6-5 and TRBJ2-1, with D perhaps being TRBD1 or TRBD2 (5 bases each). V lost 6 bases to trimming and J lost 4 bases, with 16 bases between them. The CDR3 loop spans 15 amino acids. Germline V CDR1 and CDR2: MNHEY, SVGAGI. The CDR3 DNA reads TGTGCCAGCAGACTCCGGGACCTAGAATACAATGAGCAGTTCTTC. This gives the protein CASRLRDLEYNEQFF.

This clonotype was found many times. The rearrangement links TRBV27 to TRBJ1-1; no clear D gene. V was cut by 5 bases and J by 3 bases, with 10 bases left in between. The CDR3 runs to 13 residues. Germline V gives CDR1 MNHEY, CDR2 SMNVEV (reference sequence). DNA for the CDR3: TGTGCCAGCAGTCCCTCCTTTTACACTGAAGCTTTCTTT. Its translation is CASSPSFYTEAFF.

Points on this clonotype: A much bigger clone sits one base away, suggesting this may be a read error. The rearrangement uses TRBV25-1 and TRBJ1-5; D gene ambiguous. This CDR3 is 14 amino acids long. Per germline, CDR1 MGHDK and CDR2 SYGVNS. CDR3 sequence (DNA): TGTGCCAGCAGTGACCGGTATAGCTATCAGCCCCAGCATTTT. This encodes CASSDRYSYQPQHF. The full variable domain, rest sourced from reference TRBV25-1 and TRBJ1-5, is EADIYQTPRYLVIGTGKKITLECSQTMGHDKMYWYQQDPGMELHLIHYSYGVNSTEKGDLSSESTVSRIRTEHFPLTLESARPSHTSQYLCASSDRYSYQPQHFGDGTRLSIL.

There are a few counts of this clonotype. Since a much larger clone is just one base distant, this may be a read error. The chain has TRBV7-2 and TRBJ2-1; D uncertain. V lost 4 bases and J 12 bases, leaving 10 bases between the germline ends. Germline V lookup: CDR1 SGHTA, CDR2 FQGNSA. The CDR3 length is 11 residues. CDR3 DNA sequence: TGTGCCAGCAGCTCCCGTGGTGGGCAGTTCTTC. Protein: CASSSRGGQFF.

Concerning this clonotype: The conserved closing phenylalanine or tryptophan is absent in this CDR3, likely reflecting a read error. The DNA is omitted, as the CDR3 cannot be located on it reliably, and the CDR3 follows TCRdb's listing. V usage is TRBV7-2 and J usage is TRBJ2-6. Germline CDR1 and CDR2: SGHTA and FQGNSA. The CDR3 spans 16 residues, counting both ends. CDR3 sequence reads: CASSRQHPSGANVLSS.

This clonotype has a count of ten or more. The chain employs TRBV5-6 and TRBJ1-2; D ambiguous. This CDR3 spans 13 amino acids. Between the trimmed V and J ends, which lost 0 bases and 4 bases, there was a span of 7 bases. The germline V gene has CDR1 SGHDT and CDR2 YYEEEE. CDR3 DNA: TGTGCCAGCAGCTTGGGCATCCCCTATGGCTACACCTTC. It specifies CASSLGIPYGYTF.

Ten or more counts support this clonotype. The V gene is TRBV14, the J gene TRBJ2-1; D not resolved. The germline V gene has CDR1 SGHDN and CDR2 FVKESK. The length of the CDR3 is 13 residues. V was clipped by 3 bases and J by 9 bases, with 12 bases between them. CDR3 loop: CASSQTYVGEQFF. CDR3 nucleotides: TGTGCCAGCAGCCAGACTTACGTGGGTGAGCAGTTCTTC.

Note on this clonotype: A much larger clone lies a single base off, so this may be a read error. The CDR3 does not close with the conserved phenylalanine or tryptophan, likely indicating a read error. CDR3 loop: CSAEGLAAPYEQYS. The CDR3 coding sequence is TGCAGTGCTGAGGGACTAGCGGCGCCCTACGAGCAGTACTCC. The J gene is TRBJ2-7, the V gene TRBV20-1, with 11 bases aligning to TRBD2. The CDR3 length is 14 residues. Germline assignment: CDR1 DFQATT and CDR2 SNEGSKA (reference sequence). The V and J ends lost 5 bases and 2 bases, in that order; junction bases with no gene match: 5.

This clonotype was recorded at least ten times. The chain recombines TRBV28 with TRBJ2-4; D might be TRBD1 or TRBD2, each matching 5 bases. Germline CDR1 and CDR2: MDHEN and SYDVKM. The CDR3 totals 14 residues. The V end was cut by 10 bases, the J end by 7 bases, with 20 bases between. The CDR3 coding sequence is TGTGCCACACAGGAAGGGACGCGGTACAACATTCAGTACTTC. It translates to CATQEGTRYNIQYF.

This clonotype is deemed medium-sized. The rearrangement joins TRBV6-5 to TRBJ2-1; a weak D match, TRBD1 (5 bases). Germline lookup yields CDR1 MNHEY and CDR2 SVGAGI. The CDR3 covers 15 residues. Between the trimmed V and J ends, which lost 5 bases and 5 bases, there was a span of 16 bases. The CDR3 DNA reads as TGTGCCAGCAGTAACAGGCACTTGTCCCACAATGAGCAGTTCTTC. Its translation: CASSNRHLSHNEQFF.

The V gene is TRBV19, the J gene TRBJ2-1; D is perhaps TRBD2 (6 bases). The CDR3 is 14 amino acids. Germline V gene lookup returns CDR1 LNHDA and CDR2 SQIVND (reference sequence). The V end lost 3 bases, the J end lost 6 bases, and 12 bases lay between the germline ends. CDR3 bases: TGTGCCAGTAGTATGGGCGGGAAAGGCAATGAGCAGTTCTTC. Its protein product is CASSMGGKGNEQFF.

This clonotype has a count of ten or more. The chain recombines TRBV29-1 with TRBJ1-2, with TRBD1 matching 7 bases. This CDR3 contains 12 residues. V dropped 5 bases and J dropped 6; count of bases not matched to a gene: 6. Germline V lookup: CDR1 SQVTM, CDR2 ANQGSEA. The CDR3 loop reads CSVQQGIHGYTF. The CDR3 DNA is TGCAGCGTTCAACAGGGGATCCATGGCTACACCTTC.

The sample holds many counts of this clonotype. The chain combines TRBV4-1 with TRBJ1-1; TRBD1 agrees at 7 bases. The CDR3 runs to 18 residues. The germline gives CDR1 MGHRA, CDR2 YSYEKL. V lost 4 bases to trimming and J lost 3 bases; unmatched junction nucleotides: 17. The DNA of the CDR3 is TGCGCCAGCAGCCCAGGACCTTATTTGGACAGGCGGGACACTGAAGCTTTCTTT. Translating gives CASSPGPYLDRRDTEAFF.

This clonotype has a count of ten or more. This chain joins TRBV28 and TRBJ2-5; 8 nucleotides match TRBD1. The CDR3 consists of 14 residues. Germline V lookup: CDR1 MDHEN, CDR2 SYDVKM. Trimming removed 2 bases from V and 5 bases from J; junction bases left unmatched: 4. DNA of the CDR3: TGTGCCAGCAGTTTACAGGGGGCGTGGGAGACCCAGTACTTC. Translated: CASSLQGAWETQYF.

This clonotype was observed a handful of times. The rearrangement joins TRBV14 to TRBJ2-6, with 11 bases fitting TRBD1. Germline V CDR1 and CDR2: SGHDN, FVKESK. This CDR3 comprises 18 residues. The V segment lost 4 bases and the J segment 3 bases; nucleotides outside the gene matches: 8. In nucleotides, the CDR3 is TGTGCCAGCAGCCTGGGACAGGGGGTGTTCGGTGGGGCCAACGTCCTGACTTTC. Its translation: CASSLGQGVFGGANVLTF.

This clonotype was detected ten times or more. The genes are TRBV6-1 and TRBJ2-7; perhaps D is TRBD1 or TRBD2 (7 bases each). The germline V and J ends were trimmed by 3 bases and 2 bases, with 11 bases remaining between them. The CDR3 has 14 amino acids. In germline, CDR1 is MNHNS, CDR2 SASEGT. In DNA form, the CDR3 reads TGTGCCAGCAGTGATGCAGGGGGGGCCTACGAGCAGTACTTC. Protein: CASSDAGGAYEQYF.

This clonotype was found many times. The J gene is TRBJ2-4, the V gene TRBV3-1; either TRBD1 or TRBD2 may supply D (5 bases each). The CDR3 length is 16 residues. Germline assignment: CDR1 LGHDT and CDR2 YNNKEL (reference sequence). Trimming cost V 6 bases and J 1 base, with 16 bases left between them. CDR3 in amino acids: CASRGWGNGAKNIQYF. The DNA of the CDR3 is TGTGCCAGCAGAGGCTGGGGGAACGGGGCCAAAAACATTCAGTACTTC.

This clonotype was counted ten times or more. J is TRBJ2-5 and V is TRBV20-1; possible D gene TRBD2, 6 bases. The CDR3 contains 12 residues. V lost 3 bases and J lost 2, with 7 bases in between. CDR1 is DFQATT and CDR2 is SNEGSKA in the germline V gene (reference sequence). CDR3: CSARAGQETQYF. Written as DNA, the CDR3 is TGCAGTGCTAGGGCGGGGCAAGAGACCCAGTACTTC.

On this clonotype itself: This likely stems from a read error, as it lies one base from a far larger clone. The chain couples TRBV6-2 or TRBV6-3 to TRBJ2-1; TRBD2 aligns across 13 bases. This CDR3 has 16 residues. Trimming removed 4 bases from V and 4 bases from J; junction bases left unmatched: 4. Per the germline V gene, CDR1 is MNHEY and CDR2 is SVGEGT. The CDR3 sequence: CASSSKGLAGYNEQFF. The CDR3 nucleotides are TGTGCCAGCAGTTCCAAGGGACTAGCGGGGTACAATGAGCAGTTCTTC.

This clonotype was recorded many times. The rearrangement links TRBV5-1 to TRBJ2-1, with D perhaps matching TRBD2 (6 bases). Trimming removed 3 bases from V and 12 bases from J, with 16 bases in between. The CDR3 totals 13 residues. The germline V gene has CDR1 SGHRS and CDR2 YFSETQ. Here the CDR3 reads CASSWVRMGGQFF. DNA of the CDR3: TGCGCCAGCAGCTGGGTCAGGATGGGGGGGCAGTTCTTC.

Ten or more counts support this clonotype. The chain has TRBV6-6 and TRBJ1-5; perhaps TRBD1 as D (6 bases). The length of the CDR3 is 15 residues. From germline, CDR1 is MNHNY and CDR2 SVGAGI (reference sequence). Trimming removed 7 bases at V and 1 base at J, with 14 bases between. CDR3 in DNA: TGTGCCAGCACCCTTCCAGGGGTAAGCAATCAGCCCCAGCATTTT. This encodes CASTLPGVSNQPQHF.

This clonotype has more than one count but fewer than ten. V and J are TRBV28 and TRBJ2-7, with TRBD1 as a possible D gene (6 bases). The ends were cut back, 5 bases at V and 4 bases at J, with 6 bases in the middle. CDR1 and CDR2 (germline): MDHEN, SYDVKM. The CDR3 has 11 residues. CDR3 nucleotide sequence: TGTGCCAGCAGTACAGGGTACGAGCAGTACTTC. Its translation is CASSTGYEQYF.

Comment on this clonotype: A read error is possible here, since a much larger clone lies one base away. The chain is built from TRBV5-5 and TRBJ2-1; D may correspond to TRBD1 or TRBD2 (5 bases each). Germline values: CDR1 SGHKS, CDR2 YYEKEE (reference sequence). This CDR3 comprises 15 residues. CDR3 sequence (DNA): TGTGCCAGCAGCTTGCAGTGGGGACCCTACAATGGGCAGTTCTTC. Amino acids: CASSLQWGPYNGQFF.

The chain uses TRBV28 and TRBJ2-7; 11 bases fit TRBD2. The CDR3 has 17 amino acids. Germline CDR1 and CDR2: MDHEN and SYDVKM. The J segment lost 2 bases and the V segment lost 5 bases, leaving 11 bases of the junction unmatched. As DNA, the CDR3 is TGTGCCAGCAGTCCCCCTGCTATAGCGGGAGGGACCTACGAGCAGTACTTC. This translates into CASSPPAIAGGTYEQYF.

The V gene is TRBV11-2, the J gene TRBJ1-5; 7 nucleotides agree with TRBD1. CDR3 length: 15 residues. Per the germline V gene, CDR1 is SGHAT and CDR2 is FQNNGV. The V and J ends lost 0 bases and 7 bases, in that order; junction bases with no gene match: 6. The CDR3 region is CASSLDTGVGQPQHF. CDR3 in DNA: TGTGCCAGCAGCTTAGATACAGGGGTGGGACAGCCCCAGCATTTT.